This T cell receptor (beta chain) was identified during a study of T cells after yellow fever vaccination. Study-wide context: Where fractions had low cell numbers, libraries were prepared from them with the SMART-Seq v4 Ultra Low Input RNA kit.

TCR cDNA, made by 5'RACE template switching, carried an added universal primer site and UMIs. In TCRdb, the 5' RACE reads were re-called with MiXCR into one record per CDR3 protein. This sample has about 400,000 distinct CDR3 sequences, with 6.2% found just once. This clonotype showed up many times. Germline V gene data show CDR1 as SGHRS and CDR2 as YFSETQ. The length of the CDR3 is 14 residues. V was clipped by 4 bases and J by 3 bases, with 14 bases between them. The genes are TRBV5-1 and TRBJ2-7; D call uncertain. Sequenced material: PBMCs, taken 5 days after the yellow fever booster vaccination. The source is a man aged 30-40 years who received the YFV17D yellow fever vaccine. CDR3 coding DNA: TGCGCCAGCAGCGTCGGGTCCTTCGACTACGAGCAGTACTTC. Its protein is CASSVGSFDYEQYF.